The 25 T cell receptor beta chains given below trace back to one sample, sequenced in a study of OX40 agonist ivuxolimab in advanced cancers. Method: immunoSEQ multiplex PCR; TCRdb's copy keeps in-frame clones and lacks some. The sample records 100,000 to 150,000 clones, 90% being singletons. Sample: CD4+ or CD8+ T cells sorted from blood, taken in a trial of the OX40 agonist ivuxolimab. These receptors came from an adult with an advanced solid tumor such as melanoma, head and neck, liver or kidney cancer.

This chain links TRBV28 with TRBJ2-2, with 7 bases fitting TRBD1. Trimming cost V 7 bases and J 3 bases; bases outside gene matches: 8. This CDR3 has 15 residues. CDR1 and CDR2 (germline): MDHEN, SYDVKM. DNA for the CDR3: TGTGCCAGCATCTTTGGTACAGGGGACACCGGGGAGCTGTTTTTT. The encoded protein is CASIFGTGDTGELFF.

The V gene is TRBV28, the J gene TRBJ1-2; TRBD1 is a possible D gene (6 bases). V was shortened by 7 bases and J by 4 bases, with 16 bases between the two germline ends. Germline V gene sequence: CDR1 MDHEN, CDR2 SYDVKM. This CDR3 has 14 residues. CDR3 DNA: TGTGCCAGCAACCCGGGGGACAATTCCTATGGCTACACCTTC. Protein product: CASNPGDNSYGYTF.

This clone was detected once. This chain connects TRBV27 to TRBJ2-1, with D perhaps matching TRBD2 (5 bases). The length of the CDR3 is 15 residues. The germline V gene has CDR1 MNHEY and CDR2 SMNVEV (reference sequence). The V and J ends lost 2 bases and 2 bases respectively, with 10 bases between them. This CDR3 is CASSLTGSTYNEQFF. CDR3 nucleotides: TGTGCCAGCAGTTTAACGGGATCAACCTACAATGAGCAGTTCTTC.

The V call is TRBV28, the J call TRBJ1-5; 8 bases align to TRBD1. After removal of 5 bases from V and 6 bases from J, the junction contained 18 bases not matched to a gene. Per germline, CDR1 MDHEN and CDR2 SYDVKM. The CDR3 totals 18 residues. The CDR3 DNA reads TGTGCCAGCAGTACCCGGACAGGGATCCGGGAGGGCAGTCAGCCCCAGCATTTT. It yields the protein CASSTRTGIREGSQPQHF. Full variable domain (remainder filled in from reference TRBV28 and TRBJ1-5): DVKVTQSSRYLVKRTGEKVFLECVQDMDHENMFWYRQDPGLGLRLIYFSYDVKMKEKGDIPEGYSVSREKKERFSLILESASTNQTSMYLCASSTRTGIREGSQPQHFGDGTRLSIL.

CDR3 sequence: CASSSPAGANVLTF. CDR3 nucleotides: TGTGCCAGCAGCAGCCCTGCTGGGGCCAACGTCCTGACTTTC. The J gene is TRBJ2-6, the V gene TRBV7-2; D unresolved. V lost 5 bases and J lost 2, with 7 bases in between. Germline V lookup: CDR1 SGHTA, CDR2 FQGNSA. The length of the CDR3 is 14 residues.

This clone appeared once. V usage is TRBV5-4 and J usage is TRBJ2-3, with D uncertain. Deletions cut 3 bases from V and 0 bases from J, with 8 bases between. The CDR3 runs 14 residues. Germline CDR1 and CDR2: SGHNT and YYREEE (reference sequence). The CDR3, as DNA: TGTGCCAGCAGCTCTGAGGCTAGCACAGATACGCAGTATTTT. Translating gives CASSSEASTDTQYF.

This sequence joins TRBV11-2 and TRBJ2-3; D may be TRBD2 (6 bases). The germline V and J ends were trimmed by 1 base and 2 bases, with 10 bases remaining between them. Germline lookup yields CDR1 SGHAT and CDR2 FQNNGV. The CDR3 is 15 residues long. DNA of the CDR3: TGTGCCAGCAGCTTAGGGGACTCCTACACAGATACGCAGTATTTT. Encoded protein: CASSLGDSYTDTQYF.

The gene calls are TRBV7-3 and TRBJ2-7; D perhaps matches TRBD1 (8 bases). Germline V gives CDR1 SGHTA, CDR2 FQGTGA. Trimming removed 5 bases from V and 2 bases from J, with 16 bases in between. CDR3 length: 15 amino acids. CDR3 amino acids: CASSKREGQAYEQYF. CDR3 DNA sequence: TGTGCCAGCAGCAAGAGGGAGGGACAGGCCTACGAGCAGTACTTC.

This chain uses TRBV11-1 with TRBJ2-3, with 10 bases identical to TRBD2. J gave up 0 bases and V 3 bases, and 9 bases lay outside the gene matches. There are 18 residues in the CDR3. The germline CDR1 and CDR2 sequences are SGHAT and FQDESV (reference sequence). The CDR3 DNA follows: TGTGCCAGCAGCTTTAGCGGGAGGCCACCAATTAGCACAGATACGCAGTATTTT. Its protein product is CASSFSGRPPISTDTQYF. The full variable domain, rest sourced from reference TRBV11-1 and TRBJ2-3, is EAEVAQSPRYKITEKSQAVAFWCDPISGHATLYWYRQILGQGPELLVQFQDESVVDDSQLPKDRFSAERLKGVDSTLKIQPAELGDSAMYLCASSFSGRPPISTDTQYFGPGTRLTVL.

The chain recombines TRBV7-8 with TRBJ1-6, with D hard to call. Between the trimmed V and J ends, which lost 4 bases and 10 bases, there was a span of 11 bases. The CDR3 is made up of 13 amino acids. The germline V gene has CDR1 SGHVS and CDR2 FQNEAQ. CDR3 DNA sequence: TGTGCCAGCAGCTCCCCCGGAGGATCACCCCTCCACTTT. It translates to CASSSPGGSPLHF. Supplemented by reference TRBV7-8 and TRBJ1-6, the full variable domain reads GAGVSQSPRYKVAKRGQDVALRCDPISGHVSLFWYQQALGQGPEFLTYFQNEAQLDKSGLPSDRFFAERPEGSVSTLKIQRTQQEDSAVYLCASSSPGGSPLHFGNGTRLTVT.

The chain joins TRBV10-3 to TRBJ2-1; TRBD2 matches 13 bases. The V gene's germline CDR1 is ENHRY and CDR2 SYGVKD. The CDR3 contains 16 residues. The trim removed 5 bases at V and 4 bases at J, leaving 5 bases unmatched. DNA for the CDR3: TGTGCCATCAGTACTAGCGGGAGGGCCGGGTACAATGAGCAGTTCTTC. Translated, it gives CAISTSGRAGYNEQFF.

V and J are TRBV21-1 and TRBJ2-1; the table's TRBD2 call for D was not verified on the DNA. TRBV21-1 is an annotated pseudogene. The CDR3 has 18 amino acids. CDR3 residues: CASSSPQATSVLNNEQFF. The CDR3, as DNA: TGTGCCAGCAGCTCCCCCCAAGCGACTAGTGTCCTAAACAATGAGCAGTTCTTC.

The chain recombines TRBV10-3 with TRBJ2-2; a possible D gene is TRBD1 (6 bases). The CDR3 consists of 15 residues. The germline V gene has CDR1 ENHRY and CDR2 SYGVKD. Trimming removed 3 bases at V and 4 bases at J, with 12 bases between. Here the CDR3 reads CAISESGQPTGELFF. DNA for the CDR3: TGTGCCATCAGTGAATCCGGACAGCCCACCGGGGAGCTGTTTTTT.

The rearrangement joins TRBV5-6 to TRBJ1-2; a possible D gene is TRBD1 (5 bases). CDR3 size: 17 residues. Trimming pared 7 bases from V and 8 bases from J, leaving 30 bases between. Germline-derived CDR1 and CDR2 are SGHDT and YYEEEE. Written as DNA, the CDR3 is TGTGCCAGCTACCCACCGGAGGTCCAGGGTGTTAGGGGCGGCTACACCTTC. Amino acids: CASYPPEVQGVRGGYTF. Full variable domain (missing parts from reference TRBV5-6 and TRBJ1-2): DAGVTQSPTHLIKTRGQQVTLRCSPKSGHDTVSWYQQALGQGPQFIFQYYEEEERQRGNFPDRFSGHQFPNYSSELNVNALLLGDSALYLCASYPPEVQGVRGGYTFGSGTRLTVV.

The chain is built from TRBV28 and TRBJ1-2; D is perhaps TRBD1 (6 bases). This CDR3 spans 17 amino acids. V shed 6 bases and J shed 6 bases, with 26 bases lying between them. Germline V gene lookup returns CDR1 MDHEN and CDR2 SYDVKM. In DNA, the CDR3 is TGTGCCAGCAGCTTAAGCCAGATGAAGCGGGGGGCGGATGGCTACACCTTC. This gives the protein CASSLSQMKRGADGYTF.

This clone showed up just once. This rearrangement joins TRBV5-1 to TRBJ1-2; the match to TRBD1 covers 8 bases. The V gene end was trimmed by 0 bases and the J gene end by 5 bases; junction bases not matched to a gene: 9. Germline values: CDR1 SGHRS, CDR2 YFSETQ. CDR3 size: 16 residues. CDR3 DNA sequence: TGCGCCAGCAGCTTGGGGGGCCAGACAGGGGTGTATGGCTACACCTTC. It encodes CASSLGGQTGVYGYTF.

The V gene is TRBV5-1, the J gene TRBJ2-3, with 7 bases aligning to TRBD2. The CDR3 runs to 16 residues. Germline CDR1 SGHRS, CDR2 YFSETQ. V shed 4 bases and J 0 bases; nucleotides not matched to a gene: 8. CDR3 sequence: CASSPHSGFSTDTQYF. Written as DNA, the CDR3 is TGCGCCAGCAGCCCCCATAGCGGGTTTAGCACAGATACGCAGTATTTT.

The V call is TRBV2, the J call TRBJ2-1, with D perhaps TRBD2 (6 bases). The germline V and J ends were trimmed by 8 bases and 0 bases, with 17 bases remaining between them. Germline assignment: CDR1 SNHLY and CDR2 FYNNEI. The CDR3 runs to 16 residues. The CDR3 bases are TGTGCCAGCGGAGTTAGGAGGGTTAGCTCCTACAATGAGCAGTTCTTC. This sequence encodes CASGVRRVSSYNEQFF.

The CDR3 region has the DNA TGTGCCAGCAGTTACTCCGGACTAGCAAACAATGAGCAGTTCTTC. It codes for CASSYSGLANNEQFF. The rearrangement uses TRBV6-5 and TRBJ2-1, with 8 bases matching TRBD2. The V segment lost 0 bases and the J segment 5 bases; nucleotides outside the gene matches: 3. CDR3 length equals 15 residues. CDR1 is MNHEY and CDR2 is SVGAGI in the germline V gene.

This chain joins TRBV5-1 and TRBJ2-7, with D possibly TRBD1 on 6 matching bases. Per the germline V gene, CDR1 is SGHRS and CDR2 is YFSETQ. This CDR3 region has 16 residues. The germline V and J ends were trimmed by 2 bases and 5 bases, with 20 bases remaining between them. The DNA of the CDR3 is TGCGCCAGCAGCTTCGAGATAGGGCAGGGGAGAAACGAGCAGTACTTC. This translates into CASSFEIGQGRNEQYF.

The V and J genes are TRBV7-2 and TRBJ2-4, with 7 bases matching TRBD2. Germline values: CDR1 SGHTA, CDR2 FQGNSA. V was pared by 8 bases and J by 7 bases, with 17 bases of the junction left unmatched. CDR3 length: 16 amino acids. Here the CDR3 reads CASATDGTNYGNIQYF. DNA for the CDR3: TGTGCCAGCGCTACCGACGGGACTAACTACGGGAACATTCAGTACTTC.

This clone was recorded once. The chain uses TRBV10-3 and TRBJ1-1; 7 bases are shared with TRBD1. Per germline, CDR1 ENHRY and CDR2 SYGVKD. There are 13 residues in the CDR3. V lost 5 bases and J lost 10; bases outside the gene matches: 10. CDR3 residues: CAISNQGVMAAFF. The CDR3 nucleotides are TGTGCCATCAGTAACCAGGGGGTAATGGCAGCTTTCTTT.

The chain combines TRBV5-6 with TRBJ1-1, with D possibly matching TRBD1 (6 bases). Germline CDR1 reads SGHDT; CDR2 reads YYEEEE. This CDR3 region has 14 residues. V was clipped by 3 bases and J by 0 bases, with 9 bases between them. CDR3 DNA: TGTGCCAGCAGCTCCAGGGGTGTGAACACTGAAGCTTTCTTT. Its protein product is CASSSRGVNTEAFF.

As regards this clone: The sample has other DNA sequences that encode this CDR3 too. J is TRBJ2-7 and V is TRBV5-1; D call uncertain. Deletions cut 0 bases from V and 1 base from J, with 8 bases between. The CDR3 is 14 amino acids. Per germline, CDR1 SGHRS and CDR2 YFSETQ. CDR3 region: CASSLAAASYEQYF. As DNA, the CDR3 is TGCGCCAGCAGCTTGGCCGCGGCTTCCTACGAGCAGTACTTC.

The chain joins TRBV28 to TRBJ1-5; D perhaps matches TRBD1 (5 bases). V was cut by 8 bases and J by 6 bases, with 11 bases left in between. Per the germline V gene, CDR1 is MDHEN and CDR2 is SYDVKM. The CDR3 is 12 amino acids. This CDR3 reads CASLTGGQPQHF. The DNA of the CDR3 is TGTGCCAGCCTGACTGGGGGTCAGCCCCAGCATTTT.